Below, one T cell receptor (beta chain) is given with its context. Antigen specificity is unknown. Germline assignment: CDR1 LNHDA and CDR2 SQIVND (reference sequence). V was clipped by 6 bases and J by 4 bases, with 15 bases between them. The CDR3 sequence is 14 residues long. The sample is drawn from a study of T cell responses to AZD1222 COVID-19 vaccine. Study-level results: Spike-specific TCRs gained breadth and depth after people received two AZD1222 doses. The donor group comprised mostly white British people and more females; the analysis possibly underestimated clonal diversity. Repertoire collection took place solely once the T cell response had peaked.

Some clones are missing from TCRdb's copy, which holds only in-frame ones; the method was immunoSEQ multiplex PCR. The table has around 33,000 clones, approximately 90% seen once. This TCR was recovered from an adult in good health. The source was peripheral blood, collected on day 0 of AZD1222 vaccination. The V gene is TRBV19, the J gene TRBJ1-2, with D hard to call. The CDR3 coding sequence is TGTGCCAGTAGAGACCAGCCGAACAGCTATGGCTACACCTTC. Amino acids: CASRDQPNSYGYTF.